The subject of this entry is one T cell receptor beta chain. MiXCR was run by TCRdb on the RACE reads, yielding one entry per CDR3 protein. The table records about 120,000 distinct CDR3 sequences, roughly 14% of them present only once. With 4 bases clipped from V and 6 bases from J, the junction kept 4 bases outside the gene matches. Per the germline V gene, CDR1 is SGHNT and CDR2 is YYREEE (reference sequence). The CDR3 has 15 residues. The record originates from a study of human T cells and chemical hapten exposure. Time point noted: pre-sensitization, week 0. Treatment in this sample: therapeutic diphenylcyclopropenone sensitization with weekly scalp DPC. Blood was drawn before each patch test was applied.

Sequences were derived from whole blood, sampled in connection with sensitization to the hapten diphenylcyclopropenone (DPC). The chain carries TRBV5-4 and TRBJ2-2; 12 nucleotides line up with TRBD1. The sequence came from a woman aged 18-30 years with alopecia areata. Some clones in this sample may be carry-over from other donors' samples. CDR3 sequence: CASSAGQGAAGELFF. The CDR3 nucleotides are TGTGCCAGCAGCGCGGGACAGGGGGCTGCCGGGGAGCTGTTTTTT.